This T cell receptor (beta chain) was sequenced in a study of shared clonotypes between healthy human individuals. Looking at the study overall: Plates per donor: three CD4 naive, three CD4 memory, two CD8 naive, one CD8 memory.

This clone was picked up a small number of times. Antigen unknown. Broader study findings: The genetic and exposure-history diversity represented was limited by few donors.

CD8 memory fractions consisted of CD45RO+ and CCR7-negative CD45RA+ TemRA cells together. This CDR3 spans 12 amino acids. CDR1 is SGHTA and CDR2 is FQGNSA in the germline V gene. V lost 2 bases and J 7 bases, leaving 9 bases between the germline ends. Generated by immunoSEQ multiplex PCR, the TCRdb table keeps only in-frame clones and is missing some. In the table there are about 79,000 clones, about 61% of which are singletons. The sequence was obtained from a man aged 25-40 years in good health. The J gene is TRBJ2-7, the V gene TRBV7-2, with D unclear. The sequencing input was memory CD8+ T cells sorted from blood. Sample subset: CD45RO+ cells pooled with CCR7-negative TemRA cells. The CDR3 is CASSLNSGEQYF. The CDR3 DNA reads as TGTGCCAGCAGCTTAAATTCTGGAGAGCAGTACTTC.